These 24 T cell receptor beta chains were sequenced from one sample in a study of cytomegalovirus exposure and HLA in healthy donors. PCR primers comprised 60 Vbeta and 13 Jbeta primers. Produced via immunoSEQ multiplex PCR; TCRdb's table is partial and in-frame only. The sample yields roughly 180,000 clones, over 70% seen once. The specimen was PBMCs. The receptors were sampled from a male donor in good health and CMV-seronegative.

The V gene is TRBV6-1, the J gene TRBJ1-3; possibly TRBD1 for D (5 bases). Trimming pared 3 bases from V and 2 bases from J, leaving 14 bases between. CDR1 and CDR2 (germline): MNHNS, SASEGT. The length of the CDR3 is 16 residues. The CDR3 loop is CASSDKRGLTGNTIYF. Here the CDR3 DNA reads TGTGCCAGCAGTGACAAACGGGGACTTACTGGAAACACCATATATTTT.

The CDR3 is CASKELAAPGELFF. In nucleotides, the CDR3 is TGTGCCAGCAAGGAACTAGCGGCGCCCGGGGAGCTGTTTTTT. The J gene is TRBJ2-2, the V gene TRBV28; TRBD2 agrees at 8 bases. Trimming at V came to 7 bases and at J to 6 bases, leaving 7 bases not matched to a gene. Germline V gene sequence: CDR1 MDHEN, CDR2 SYDVKM. The CDR3 totals 14 residues.

This sequence joins TRBV9 and TRBJ2-7; D is undetermined. Trimming took off 3 bases at V and 6 bases at J, with 7 bases between the two ends. Per the germline V gene, CDR1 is SGDLS and CDR2 is YYNGEE. CDR3 length equals 11 residues. CDR3 sequence reads: CASSAGSEQYF. The CDR3 nucleotides are TGTGCCAGCAGCGCCGGTAGCGAGCAGTACTTC.

The J gene is TRBJ2-1, the V gene TRBV27; 10 bases are a match to TRBD2. J lost 0 bases, V lost 3 bases, and 5 bases had no gene match. Germline V gives CDR1 MNHEY, CDR2 SMNVEV (reference sequence). The CDR3 is 17 amino acids. CDR3 in amino acids: CASSFSGRASSYNEQFF. In DNA, the CDR3 is TGTGCCAGCAGTTTCAGCGGGAGGGCTAGCTCCTACAATGAGCAGTTCTTC.

This chain joins TRBV6-5 and TRBJ2-1; D is unclear. From germline, CDR1 is MNHEY and CDR2 SVGAGI. The CDR3 runs to 14 residues. The V end was cut by 4 bases, the J end by 1 base, with 8 bases between. In DNA, the CDR3 is TGTGCCAGCAGTTTTGGCTTTTCCTACAATGAGCAGTTCTTC. Its protein product is CASSFGFSYNEQFF.

The chain couples TRBV5-1 to TRBJ1-2; TRBD1 might be the D (5 bases). Trimming pared 4 bases from V and 0 bases from J, leaving 16 bases between. The CDR3 spans 16 residues. The V gene's germline CDR1 is SGHRS and CDR2 YFSETQ. The CDR3 DNA follows: TGCGCCAGCAGCGCCAGGGTTGGGGCGGCTAACTATGGCTACACCTTC. Translating it yields CASSARVGAANYGYTF.

This sequence joins TRBV30 and TRBJ1-2; possibly TRBD1 for D (5 bases). Germline lookup yields CDR1 GTSNPN and CDR2 SVGIG (reference sequence). There are 13 residues in the CDR3. The germline V and J ends were trimmed by 3 bases and 8 bases, with 16 bases remaining between them. The DNA for the CDR3 is TGTGCCTGGAGGAACTCAGGGTCGTACGGCTACACCTTC. It codes for CAWRNSGSYGYTF.

A few counts support this clone. The V and J genes are TRBV7-6 and TRBJ1-1, with 8 bases aligning to TRBD1. Looked up from germline, CDR1 is SGHVS and CDR2 is FNYEAQ. The CDR3 runs to 16 residues. V lost 1 base, J lost 0 bases, and 4 bases stayed unmatched. The CDR3 loop is CASSLGTGFMNTEAFF. The CDR3 DNA sequence: TGTGCCAGCAGCTTAGGGACAGGGTTCATGAACACTGAAGCTTTCTTT.

The rearrangement links TRBV11-1 to TRBJ1-3; D is ambiguous. The CDR3 spans 14 residues. V lost 6 bases and J lost 0, with 9 bases in between. Germline assignment: CDR1 SGHAT and CDR2 FQDESV (reference sequence). DNA of the CDR3: TGTGCCAGCAGGACGAGGAGCTCTGGAAACACCATATATTTT. Its protein product is CASRTRSSGNTIYF. The whole variable domain, filled in from reference TRBV11-1 and TRBJ1-3, reads EAEVAQSPRYKITEKSQAVAFWCDPISGHATLYWYRQILGQGPELLVQFQDESVVDDSQLPKDRFSAERLKGVDSTLKIQPAELGDSAMYLCASRTRSSGNTIYFGEGSWLTVV.

This chain links TRBV7-3 with TRBJ2-3; a possible D gene is TRBD2 (6 bases). The CDR3 sequence is 14 residues long. Trimming pared 1 base from V and 2 bases from J, leaving 7 bases between. Per germline, CDR1 SGHTA and CDR2 FQGTGA. The CDR3 bases are TGTGCCAGCAGCTTAAGCGGGGTCACAGATACGCAGTATTTT. Translated: CASSLSGVTDTQYF.

The chain links TRBV7-2 to TRBJ2-1; no definite D call. Germline CDR1 SGHTA, CDR2 FQGNSA. V gave up 1 base and J gave up 6 bases, with 7 bases separating them. This CDR3 contains 13 residues. The CDR3: CASSLVGGNEQFF. CDR3 DNA: TGTGCCAGCAGCTTAGTTGGCGGCAATGAGCAGTTCTTC.

The V call is TRBV5-1, the J call TRBJ2-1; TRBD1 matches 11 bases. J gave up 2 bases and V 2 bases, and 15 bases lay outside the gene matches. The CDR3 runs to 20 residues. The V gene's germline CDR1 is SGHRS and CDR2 YFSETQ. The CDR3 protein is CASSLRRDRGIGIAYNEQFF. The CDR3, as DNA: TGCGCCAGCAGCTTACGGAGGGACAGGGGGATAGGGATCGCCTACAATGAGCAGTTCTTC.

The J gene is TRBJ1-3, the V gene TRBV7-6, with D tentatively TRBD1 (6 bases). Germline V CDR1 and CDR2: SGHVS, FNYEAQ. V was cut by 5 bases and J by 0 bases, with 14 bases left in between. This CDR3 region has 16 residues. CDR3 sequence (DNA): TGTGCCAGCAGCCTCTGGACAGCAAACTCTGGAAACACCATATATTTT. Translating it yields CASSLWTANSGNTIYF.

This chain links TRBV4-2 with TRBJ2-3; TRBD2 matches 12 bases. The CDR3 has 19 residues. Germline V gives CDR1 LGHNA, CDR2 YNFKEQ. Unmatched junction bases numbered 11, after V lost 4 bases and J lost 0 bases. The CDR3 DNA reads TGTGCCAGCAGCCTAAAACCCTTGACTAGCGGGGGAAGCACAGATACGCAGTATTTT. Its translation: CASSLKPLTSGGSTDTQYF.

CDR3 region: CASSAASANEQFF. The CDR3 nucleotides read TGTGCCAGCAGCGCAGCTAGCGCTAATGAGCAGTTCTTC. The chain combines TRBV9 with TRBJ2-1; a possible D gene is TRBD2 (6 bases). The CDR3 consists of 13 residues. Trimming removed 3 bases from V and 7 bases from J, with 11 bases in between. Germline assignment: CDR1 SGDLS and CDR2 YYNGEE.

This sequence joins TRBV30 and TRBJ1-5; D unclear. V was shortened by 2 bases and J by 7 bases, with 15 bases between the two germline ends. The CDR3 has 14 amino acids. From germline, CDR1 is GTSNPN and CDR2 SVGIG (reference sequence). The CDR3 region has the DNA TGTGCCTGGAGTTTAAATGTCGGTCTCCAGCCCCAGCATTTT. Translating it yields CAWSLNVGLQPQHF.

This chain uses TRBV30 with TRBJ1-4; the D gene is possibly TRBD1 (5 bases). V was shortened by 1 base and J by 4 bases, with 10 bases between the two germline ends. CDR3 size: 14 residues. The V gene's germline CDR1 is GTSNPN and CDR2 SVGIG (reference sequence). In nucleotides, the CDR3 is TGTGCCTGGAGTGCCCAGGGCAGTAATGAAAAACTGTTTTTT. It specifies CAWSAQGSNEKLFF. The full variable domain, in which reference TRBV30 and TRBJ1-4 provide the parts outside the CDR3, is SQTIHQWPATLVQPVGSPLSLECTVEGTSNPNLYWYRQAAGRGLQLLFYSVGIGQISSEVPQNLSASRPQDRQFILSSKKLLLSDSGFYLCAWSAQGSNEKLFFGSGTQLSVL.

The count of this clone is one. The rearrangement uses TRBV28 and TRBJ1-2; D call uncertain. Between the trimmed V and J ends, which lost 7 bases and 3 bases, there was a span of 15 bases. The CDR3 spans 14 residues. CDR1 is MDHEN, CDR2 SYDVKM, per germline. The CDR3 DNA is TGTGCCAGCATCACCCCACGGTATCACTATGGCTACACCTTC. This gives the protein CASITPRYHYGYTF.

The genes are TRBV6-1 and TRBJ1-5; D is unresolved. The CDR3 totals 12 residues. V dropped 7 bases and J dropped 4 bases, with 8 bases sitting between them. CDR1 is MNHNS and CDR2 is SASEGT in the germline V gene. This CDR3 is CASKVGNQPQHF. CDR3 sequence (DNA): TGTGCCAGCAAAGTCGGGAATCAGCCCCAGCATTTT.

The CDR3 reads CASSYTAGGTADTQYF. The CDR3 region has the DNA TGTGCCAGCAGTTACACCGCGGGAGGGACTGCAGATACGCAGTATTTT. This chain joins TRBV6-5 and TRBJ2-3, with 9 bases that match TRBD2. CDR3 length equals 16 residues. Trimming at V came to 2 bases and at J to 4 bases, leaving 7 bases not matched to a gene. Germline lookup yields CDR1 MNHEY and CDR2 SVGAGI.

This clone was recorded a few times. The chain carries TRBV27 and TRBJ2-1, with 13 bases aligning to TRBD2. Germline loops: CDR1 MNHEY, CDR2 SMNVEV (reference sequence). Germline trimming cut 5 bases from V and 4 bases from J; bases unmatched to any gene: 2. This CDR3 contains 15 residues. The CDR3, as DNA: TGTGCCAGCAGTGGGACTAGCGGGGCGTACAATGAGCAGTTCTTC. Translated: CASSGTSGAYNEQFF.

The chain links TRBV9 to TRBJ2-7, with TRBD2 identical over 8 bases. The CDR3 runs 15 residues. CDR1 SGDLS and CDR2 YYNGEE come from the germline V gene. V shed 4 bases and J 1 base; nucleotides not matched to a gene: 7. CDR3 region: CASSPQLAESYEQYF. The CDR3 nucleotides are TGTGCCAGCAGCCCCCAACTAGCGGAGTCCTACGAGCAGTACTTC.

This chain uses TRBV18 with TRBJ1-1; the match to TRBD1 covers 10 bases. V lost 5 bases and J lost 0; bases outside the gene matches: 0. In germline, CDR1 is KGHSH, CDR2 LQKENI. This CDR3 comprises 14 residues. The CDR3 DNA follows: TGTGCCAGCTCAGACAGGGGGCTGAACACTGAAGCTTTCTTT. It encodes CASSDRGLNTEAFF. Variable domain in full (rest from reference TRBV18 and TRBJ1-1): NAGVMQNPRHLVRRRGQEARLRCSPMKGHSHVYWYRQLPEEGLKFMVYLQKENIIDESGMPKERFSAEFPKEGPSILRIQQVVRGDSAAYFCASSDRGLNTEAFFGQGTRLTVV.

The J gene is TRBJ1-2, the V gene TRBV30, with 9 bases matching TRBD1. Germline values: CDR1 GTSNPN, CDR2 SVGIG (reference sequence). This CDR3 is 14 amino acids long. The V gene end was trimmed by 4 bases and the J gene end by 4 bases; junction bases not matched to a gene: 7. CDR3 protein: CAWTPGTGPYGYTF. The CDR3 nucleotides are TGTGCCTGGACGCCAGGGACAGGGCCCTATGGCTACACCTTC. The entire variable domain, with the rest obtained from reference TRBV30 and TRBJ1-2, is as follows: SQTIHQWPATLVQPVGSPLSLECTVEGTSNPNLYWYRQAAGRGLQLLFYSVGIGQISSEVPQNLSASRPQDRQFILSSKKLLLSDSGFYLCAWTPGTGPYGYTFGSGTRLTVV.